Following are 9 T cell receptor beta chains from one sample sequenced in a study of regulatory T cells in long-lasting Graves disease. Library construction for TCR beta used iRepertoire HTBI primers and Arm-PCR of CDR3 regions. One entry per CDR3 protein results from TCRdb running MiXCR on the multiplex PCR reads. The sample lists roughly 420,000 distinct CDR3 sequences, roughly 16% occurring once. Time point: newly diagnosed GD, antithyroid drugs for less than 3 months. PBMC RNA served as the TCR library source. The source was peripheral blood mononuclear cells (PBMCs), collected at new diagnosis, from a patient treated with antithyroid drugs. The source is a female donor with Graves disease.

This clonotype was seen ten or more times. This chain joins TRBV20-1 and TRBJ2-3; tentatively, D is TRBD1 (6 bases). V lost 6 bases, J lost 3 bases, and 19 bases lay in between. The CDR3 has 15 residues. Looked up from germline, CDR1 is DFQATT and CDR2 is SNEGSKA (reference sequence). Here the CDR3 reads CSAPLQGRSTDTQYF. The CDR3 bases are TGCAGTGCCCCACTCCAGGGGCGTAGTACAGATACGCAGTATTTT.

This clonotype was seen ten or more times. The V call is TRBV15, the J call TRBJ1-4, with unresolved D. V was pared by 0 bases and J by 4 bases, with 15 bases between. The CDR3 extends over 17 amino acids. The germline V gene has CDR1 LNHNV and CDR2 YYDKDF (reference sequence). CDR3 sequence reads: CATSRERRAENNEKLFF. In DNA form, the CDR3 reads TGTGCCACCAGCAGAGAACGGCGGGCAGAGAATAATGAAAAACTGTTTTTT. Based on the CDR3 plus reference TRBV15 and TRBJ1-4, the full variable domain is DAMVIQNPRYQVTQFGKPVTLSCSQTLNHNVMYWYQQKSSQAPKLLFHYYDKDFNNEADTPDNFQSRRPNTSFCFLDIRSPGLGDTAMYLCATSRERRAENNEKLFFGSGTQLSVL.

This clonotype was seen ten or more times. The V and J genes are TRBV5-5 and TRBJ1-1; D gene uncertain. CDR1 and CDR2 (germline): SGHKS, YYEKEE (reference sequence). The CDR3 runs to 13 residues. V lost 2 bases to trimming and J lost 8 bases, with 13 bases between them. Here the CDR3 DNA reads TGTGCCAGCAGCTTATCGTCCGGGCCCGAAGCTTTCTTT. Protein product: CASSLSSGPEAFF.

There are many counts of this clonotype. The rearrangement links TRBV24-1 to TRBJ2-1; 9 bases are a match to TRBD1. The ends lost 5 bases at V and 7 bases at J; junction bases unmatched: 11. This CDR3 has 16 residues. Per germline, CDR1 KGHDR and CDR2 SFDVKD. As DNA, the CDR3 is TGTGCCACCAGTGGTAAGCGGGACAGGGCGAGGAATGAGCAGTTCTTC. The encoded protein is CATSGKRDRARNEQFF.

The chain recombines TRBV4-3 with TRBJ2-3; 10 bases map to TRBD1. The J segment lost 5 bases and the V segment lost 1 base, leaving 3 bases of the junction unmatched. The CDR3 has 15 residues. The germline CDR1 and CDR2 sequences are LGHNA and YSLEER. The CDR3: CASSQGQGAGDTQYF. The CDR3 DNA is TGCGCCAGCAGCCAAGGACAGGGGGCAGGAGATACGCAGTATTTT.

Ten or more counts support this clonotype. V and J are TRBV12-3 or TRBV12-4 and TRBJ2-7; a weak D match, TRBD2 (5 bases). This CDR3 comprises 12 residues. The V end lost 8 bases, the J end lost 6 bases, and 14 bases lay between the germline ends. CDR3 in amino acids: CASASGGGEQYF. CDR3 coding DNA: TGTGCCAGCGCCAGCGGTGGTGGCGAGCAGTACTTC.

This clonotype was recorded at least ten times. The chain recombines TRBV29-1 with TRBJ2-7; 7 bases are a match to TRBD1. This CDR3 is built from 13 residues. V lost 3 bases to trimming and J lost 2 bases; unmatched junction nucleotides: 4. Germline V CDR1 and CDR2: SQVTM, ANQGSEA. The CDR3 DNA sequence: TGCAGCGTTGAGGGACAGCGACCCTACGAGCAGTACTTC. Translated, it gives CSVEGQRPYEQYF.

This clonotype was seen many times. This chain links TRBV7-2 with TRBJ1-1; D not resolved. This CDR3 spans 17 amino acids. The V gene's germline CDR1 is SGHTA and CDR2 FQGNSA. V lost 0 bases, J lost 4 bases, and 18 bases lay in between. The CDR3 sequence is CASSLAVGEGRGTEAFF. As DNA, the CDR3 is TGTGCCAGCAGCTTAGCAGTTGGTGAGGGTCGCGGCACTGAAGCTTTCTTT. Variable domain in full (rest from reference TRBV7-2 and TRBJ1-1): GAGVSQSPSNKVTEKGKDVELRCDPISGHTALYWYRQSLGQGLEFLIYFQGNSAPDKSGLPSDRFSAERTGGSVSTLTIQRTQQEDSAVYLCASSLAVGEGRGTEAFFGQGTRLTVV.

This clonotype was detected many times. This sequence joins TRBV7-2 and TRBJ1-1; 9 bases are a match to TRBD1. With V trimmed by 5 bases and J by 5 bases, 6 bases remained unmatched. The CDR3 covers 14 residues. Germline V gene sequence: CDR1 SGHTA, CDR2 FQGNSA. The CDR3 bases are TGTGCCAGCAGCCTCGACAGGGGGTTTACTGAAGCTTTCTTT. Residues: CASSLDRGFTEAFF.